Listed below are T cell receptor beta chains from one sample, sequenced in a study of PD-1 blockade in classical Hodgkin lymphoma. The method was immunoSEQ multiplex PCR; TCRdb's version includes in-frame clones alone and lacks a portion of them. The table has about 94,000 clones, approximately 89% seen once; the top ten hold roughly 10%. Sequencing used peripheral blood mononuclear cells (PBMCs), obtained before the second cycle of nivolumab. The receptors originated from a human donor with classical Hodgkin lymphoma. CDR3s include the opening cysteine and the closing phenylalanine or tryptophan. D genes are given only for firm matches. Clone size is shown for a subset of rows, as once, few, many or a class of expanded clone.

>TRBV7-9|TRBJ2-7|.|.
CASSHYEQYF
TGTGCCAGCAGCCACTACGAGCAGTACTTC
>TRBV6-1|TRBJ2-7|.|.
CASSPYEYEQYF
TGTGCCAGCAGTCCTTACGAATACGAGCAGTACTTC
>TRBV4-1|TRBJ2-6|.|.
CASSQYFGTANVLTF
TGCGCCAGCAGCCAATATTTTGGGACGGCCAACGTCCTGACTTTC
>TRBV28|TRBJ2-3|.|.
CASSAPDRAAHTQYF
TGTGCCAGCAGTGCCCCCGACAGAGCGGCACATACGCAGTATTTT
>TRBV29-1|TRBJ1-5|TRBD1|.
CRANRDSYSNQPQHF
TGCAGAGCCAACCGGGACAGCTATAGCAATCAGCCCCAGCATTTT
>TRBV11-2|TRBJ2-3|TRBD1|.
CASSNRDREADTQYF
TGTGCCAGCAGCAATCGGGACAGGGAGGCAGATACGCAGTATTTT
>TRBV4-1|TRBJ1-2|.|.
CASSQGWGPNYGYTF
TGCGCCAGCAGCCAAGGGTGGGGCCCAAACTATGGCTACACCTTC
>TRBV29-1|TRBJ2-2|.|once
CSVTLGTGELFF
TGCAGCGTGACACTAGGGACCGGGGAGCTGTTTTTT
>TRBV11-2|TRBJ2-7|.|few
CASSLYQTWDEQYF
TGTGCCAGCAGCTTGTACCAGACCTGGGACGAGCAGTACTTC
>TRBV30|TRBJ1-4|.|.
CAWSPPGWANEKLFF
TGTGCCTGGAGTCCACCAGGGTGGGCTAATGAAAAACTGTTTTTT
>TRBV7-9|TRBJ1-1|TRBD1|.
CASSFRDRGTEAFF
TGTGCCAGCAGCTTCCGGGACAGGGGAACTGAAGCTTTCTTT
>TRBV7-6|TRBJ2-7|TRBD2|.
CASSPGVAGEGEQYF
TGTGCCAGCAGTCCTGGGGTAGCGGGAGAGGGCGAGCAGTACTTC
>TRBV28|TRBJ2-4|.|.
CASSLGGVAKNIQYF
TGTGCCAGCAGTTTAGGCGGGGTAGCCAAAAACATTCAGTACTTC
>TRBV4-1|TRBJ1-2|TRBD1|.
CASSLRLVSGQGHGYTF
TGCGCCAGCAGCCTACGTTTGGTCTCGGGACAGGGCCATGGCTACACCTTC
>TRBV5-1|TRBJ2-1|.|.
CASSLGPGTLYNEQFF
TGCGCCAGCAGCTTGGGACCAGGGACTCTTTACAATGAGCAGTTCTTC
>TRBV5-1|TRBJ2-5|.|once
CASSLAVRETQYF
TGCGCCAGCAGCTTGGCGGTCCGAGAGACCCAGTACTTC
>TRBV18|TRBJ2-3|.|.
CASSSLDSIFTDTQYF
TGTGCCAGCTCATCCTTAGACAGCATATTCACAGATACGCAGTATTTT
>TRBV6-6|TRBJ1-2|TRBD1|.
CASSPRGTVNDGYTF
TGTGCCAGCAGTCCACGGGGGACAGTCAACGATGGCTACACCTTC
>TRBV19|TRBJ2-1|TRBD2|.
CASSVFSAGTSGRTLYNEQFF
TGTGCCAGTAGTGTTTTCTCCGCCGGGACTAGCGGGAGGACCTTATACAATGAGCAGTTCTTC
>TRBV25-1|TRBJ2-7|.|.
CASGEPASYEQYF
TGTGCCAGCGGAGAACCGGCCTCCTACGAGCAGTACTTC
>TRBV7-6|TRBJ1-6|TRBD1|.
CASSLLDRQLNSPLHF
TGTGCCAGCAGCTTATTGGACAGGCAACTTAATTCACCCCTCCACTTT
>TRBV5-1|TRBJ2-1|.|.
CASSPAGTLTYNEQFF
TGCGCCAGCAGCCCGGCAGGGACCCTAACCTACAATGAGCAGTTCTTC
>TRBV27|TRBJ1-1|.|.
CASWTVNTEAFF
TGTGCCAGCTGGACAGTCAACACTGAAGCTTTCTTT
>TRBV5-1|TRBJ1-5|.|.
CASSLRGLGQPQHF
TGCGCCAGCAGCTTGCGAGGGTTGGGTCAGCCCCAGCATTTT
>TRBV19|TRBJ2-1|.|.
CASSSWGGLDNEQFF
TGTGCCAGTAGTAGTTGGGGAGGCCTCGACAATGAGCAGTTCTTC
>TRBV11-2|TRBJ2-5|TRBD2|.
CASSDGVAGVVAQYF
TGTGCCAGCAGTGACGGGGTAGCGGGAGTGGTGGCCCAGTACTTC
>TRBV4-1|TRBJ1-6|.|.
CASSQEGSGVSPLHF
TGCGCCAGCAGCCAAGAAGGTTCAGGGGTCTCACCCCTCCACTTT
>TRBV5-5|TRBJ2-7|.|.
CASSLVLTAYEQYF
TGTGCCAGCAGCTTGGTTTTGACAGCCTACGAGCAGTACTTC
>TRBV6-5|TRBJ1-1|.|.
CASSSTRQVGVVAFF
TGTGCCAGCAGCTCCACCCGACAGGTGGGGGTCGTGGCTTTCTTT
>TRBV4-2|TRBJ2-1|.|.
CASSQAFTGAPNEQFF
TGTGCCAGCAGCCAAGCTTTTACGGGAGCTCCCAATGAGCAGTTCTTC
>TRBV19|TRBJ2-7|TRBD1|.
CASSIGRGNEQYF
TGTGCCAGTAGTATAGGCAGGGGGAACGAGCAGTACTTC
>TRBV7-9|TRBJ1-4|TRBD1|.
CASSQTDRLFF
TGTGCCAGCAGCCAGACGGACAGGCTGTTTTTT
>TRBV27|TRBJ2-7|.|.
CASSQGQHYEQYF
TGTGCCAGCAGTCAAGGTCAACACTACGAGCAGTACTTC
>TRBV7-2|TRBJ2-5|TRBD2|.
CASSFFGRETQYF
TGTGCCAGCAGCTTTTTCGGGAGGGAGACCCAGTACTTC
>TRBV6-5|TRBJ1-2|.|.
CASSNAGVNYGYTF
TGTGCCAGCAGTAATGCAGGGGTTAACTATGGCTACACCTTC
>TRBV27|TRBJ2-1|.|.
CASSLGITNNEQFF
TGTGCCAGCAGCCTCGGGATAACGAACAATGAGCAGTTCTTC
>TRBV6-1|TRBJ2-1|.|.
CASSEPGEDEQFF
TGTGCCAGCAGTGAACCGGGGGAAGATGAGCAGTTCTTC
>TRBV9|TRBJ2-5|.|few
CASSETFRMTDGETQYF
TGTGCCAGCAGCGAAACCTTCCGAATGACAGATGGAGAGACCCAGTACTTC
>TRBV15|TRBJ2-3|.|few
CATSREATDTQYF
TGTGCCACCAGCAGAGAAGCGACAGATACGCAGTATTTT
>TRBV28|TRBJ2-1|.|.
CASKTERMFDNEQFF
TGTGCCAGCAAGACGGAGAGGATGTTCGACAATGAGCAGTTCTTC
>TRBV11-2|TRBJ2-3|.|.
CASSLGPDTQYF
TGTGCCAGCAGCTTAGGACCAGATACGCAGTATTTT
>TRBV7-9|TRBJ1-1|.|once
CASSLVGAGTEAFF
TGTGCCAGCAGCTTAGTAGGGGCTGGCACTGAAGCTTTCTTT